A single sample gave rise to the 17 T cell receptor beta chains below, sequenced in a study of patients and donors after allogeneic stem cell transplantation. One entry per CDR3 protein results from TCRdb running MiXCR on the RT-PCR reads. The repertoire holds about 200,000 distinct CDR3 sequences, 41% seen once, with 33% in the top ten. Sequencing input: blood, either unsorted or a sorted T cell fraction (not recorded which). The receptor source for this set is a human donor who was either an allogeneic HSCT recipient or a stem cell or donor lymphocyte infusion donor (not recorded which). It is not recorded whose cells these are; they may come from a transplant donor.

The rearrangement uses TRBV30 and TRBJ1-2, with D hard to call. Germline V gives CDR1 GTSNPN, CDR2 SVGIG (reference sequence). The CDR3 totals 16 residues. Trimming cost V 7 bases and J 7 bases, with 28 bases left between them. DNA for the CDR3: TGTGCCTTCGGAATCGAGCCGCGTCTCCGCGGGGTTGGCTACACCTTC. It encodes CAFGIEPRLRGVGYTF.

This clonotype was detected a few times. The chain is built from TRBV11-2 and TRBJ1-1; D may be TRBD1 (5 bases). The V gene's germline CDR1 is SGHAT and CDR2 FQNNGV. Trimming removed 5 bases from V and 1 base from J, with 17 bases in between. CDR3 size: 16 residues. The CDR3 coding sequence is TGTGCCAGCAGCCCAACCACCCCGACAGAGAACACTGAAGCTTTCTTT. The encoded protein is CASSPTTPTENTEAFF.

This clonotype appeared a few times. The rearrangement joins TRBV11-3 to TRBJ1-1; 7 nucleotides line up with TRBD1. This CDR3 spans 13 amino acids. From germline, CDR1 is SGHNT and CDR2 YENEEA. Unmatched junction bases numbered 3, after V lost 3 bases and J lost 5 bases. This CDR3 is CASSFGTATEAFF. The CDR3 bases are TGTGCCAGCAGCTTCGGGACAGCGACTGAAGCTTTCTTT.

This sequence joins TRBV25-1 and TRBJ2-5; D is possibly TRBD1 or TRBD2 (5 bases each). Germline V gives CDR1 MGHDK, CDR2 SYGVNS. V was shortened by 2 bases and J by 5 bases, with 15 bases between the two germline ends. This CDR3 is built from 15 residues. The CDR3 bases are TGTGCCAGCAGTGAAAGTGCCGGGACCGGGGAGACCCAGTACTTC. As protein: CASSESAGTGETQYF.

This chain connects TRBV11-3 to TRBJ2-1; TRBD1 aligns across 7 bases. There are 16 residues in the CDR3. Germline CDR1 and CDR2: SGHNT and YENEEA. J lost 4 bases, V lost 5 bases, and 11 bases had no gene match. CDR3 coding DNA: TGTGCCAGCAGCAGGAGACAGGGCTCCTCGTACAATGAGCAGTTCTTC. This translates into CASSRRQGSSYNEQFF.

The table lists this clonotype with a few counts. This sequence joins TRBV7-2 and TRBJ1-2; D not certain. The CDR3 sequence is 13 residues long. Per the germline V gene, CDR1 is SGHTA and CDR2 is FQGNSA. V lost 5 bases and J 4 bases, leaving 11 bases between the germline ends. The CDR3 coding sequence is TGTGCCAGCAGCCTCCAGGAGATCTATGGCTACACCTTC. Residues: CASSLQEIYGYTF. The whole variable domain, filled in from reference TRBV7-2 and TRBJ1-2, reads GAGVSQSPSNKVTEKGKDVELRCDPISGHTALYWYRQSLGQGLEFLIYFQGNSAPDKSGLPSDRFSAERTGGSVSTLTIQRTQQEDSAVYLCASSLQEIYGYTFGSGTRLTVV.

This clonotype has a handful of counts. The genes are TRBV20-1 and TRBJ1-5; maybe TRBD1 (5 bases). This CDR3 contains 14 residues. The V and J ends lost 3 bases and 0 bases respectively, with 9 bases between them. The germline V gene encodes CDR1 DFQATT and CDR2 SNEGSKA (reference sequence). As DNA, the CDR3 is TGCAGTGCTAGTAGGGGAAATAGCAATCAGCCCCAGCATTTT. Amino acid sequence: CSASRGNSNQPQHF.

There are a few counts of this clonotype. This chain links TRBV28 with TRBJ2-7; TRBD1 is a possible D gene (6 bases). V gave up 7 bases and J gave up 2 bases, with 12 bases separating them. Looked up from germline, CDR1 is MDHEN and CDR2 is SYDVKM. This CDR3 contains 13 residues. Here the CDR3 reads CASTTGNAYEQYF. The DNA of the CDR3 is TGTGCCAGCACGACAGGCAACGCCTACGAGCAGTACTTC.

V is TRBV24-1 and J is TRBJ2-1; TRBD2 matches at 7 bases. CDR1 and CDR2 from the germline V gene are KGHDR and SFDVKD. There are 13 residues in the CDR3. Germline trimming cut 0 bases from V and 12 bases from J; bases unmatched to any gene: 4. CDR3 sequence: CATSDLVGGGQFF. The CDR3 coding sequence is TGTGCCACCAGTGATTTGGTAGGCGGGGGGCAGTTCTTC.

The rearrangement links TRBV9 to TRBJ1-3; no definite D call. The length of the CDR3 is 15 residues. The V end was cut by 3 bases, the J end by 0 bases, with 10 bases between. Germline values: CDR1 SGDLS, CDR2 YYNGEE. The chain's CDR3 is CASSEDLSSGNTIYF. CDR3 nucleotides: TGTGCCAGCAGCGAAGATCTAAGCTCTGGAAACACCATATATTTT.

V and J are TRBV20-1 and TRBJ1-2; no reliable D call. V lost 0 bases to trimming and J lost 7 bases, with 6 bases between them. This CDR3 is built from 11 residues. Germline V gene sequence: CDR1 DFQATT, CDR2 SNEGSKA (reference sequence). Here the CDR3 DNA reads TGCAGTGCTAGAGATAAGGTTGGCTACACCTTC. It specifies CSARDKVGYTF.

V gene TRBV5-1 combines with J gene TRBJ2-1; TRBD2 matches at 10 bases. The CDR3 consists of 19 residues. V was pared by 3 bases and J by 0 bases, with 12 bases of the junction left unmatched. Germline-derived CDR1 and CDR2 are SGHRS and YFSETQ. CDR3 coding DNA: TGCGCCAGCAGCTGGGGGGTAGCGGGAGGCCTGAGCTCCTACAATGAGCAGTTCTTC. This encodes CASSWGVAGGLSSYNEQFF.

This clonotype showed up just a few times. The rearrangement uses TRBV7-2 and TRBJ1-1; possible D gene TRBD1, 6 bases. Looked up from germline, CDR1 is SGHTA and CDR2 is FQGNSA. The CDR3 spans 15 residues. Trimming pared 5 bases from V and 0 bases from J, leaving 13 bases between. In DNA form, the CDR3 reads TGTGCCAGCAGCCCAGACAGGAACATGAACACTGAAGCTTTCTTT. It is translated as CASSPDRNMNTEAFF.

This clonotype was seen more than once but under ten times. The chain uses TRBV29-1 and TRBJ1-2; D is undetermined. V was pared by 3 bases and J by 8 bases, with 13 bases between. Germline-derived CDR1 and CDR2 are SQVTM and ANQGSEA. CDR3 length: 12 amino acids. The CDR3 sequence is CSVEGGPAGYTF. The CDR3 DNA reads TGCAGCGTTGAGGGAGGACCTGCGGGCTACACCTTC.

The chain recombines TRBV24-1 with TRBJ2-3; no clear D gene. The CDR3 is 13 amino acids. Trimming removed 1 base from V and 6 bases from J, with 7 bases in between. The germline gives CDR1 KGHDR, CDR2 SFDVKD. The DNA of the CDR3 is TGTGCCACCAGTGATTTCTCTTGGGATACGCAGTATTTT. Amino acids: CATSDFSWDTQYF.

V gene TRBV29-1 combines with J gene TRBJ1-2, with 8 bases lining up with TRBD1. Germline V gene data show CDR1 as SQVTM and CDR2 as ANQGSEA. V was pared by 8 bases and J by 8 bases, with 13 bases of the junction left unmatched. The CDR3 has 13 residues. The CDR3 region has the DNA TGCAGCATACGTAGGACAGGGAGAGACGGCTACACCTTC. It encodes CSIRRTGRDGYTF.

The rearrangement links TRBV6-2 or TRBV6-3 to TRBJ1-2; possible D gene TRBD1, 5 bases. Trimming cost V 8 bases and J 4 bases, with 14 bases left between them. Germline CDR1 reads MNHEY; CDR2 reads SVGEGT. This CDR3 region has 13 residues. CDR3 sequence reads: CASGQGGGYGYTF. Written as DNA, the CDR3 is TGTGCCAGCGGGCAGGGAGGCGGCTATGGCTACACCTTC.